This TCR beta chain was retrieved from a study of OX40 agonist ivuxolimab in advanced cancers. Turning to the study itself: Ivuxolimab, an agonist antibody against OX40 (CD134), was given to patients.

Looked up from germline, CDR1 is SGDLS and CDR2 is YYNGEE. CDR3 length: 14 residues. Between the trimmed V and J ends, which lost 0 bases and 3 bases, there was a span of 9 bases. The data were produced by immunoSEQ multiplex PCR, yet TCRdb's version contains in-frame clones alone and is incomplete. The table includes 70,000 to 85,000 clones, 85% to 95% detected once. V usage is TRBV9 and J usage is TRBJ1-1; no firm D call. The clonotype originates from an adult with an advanced solid tumor such as melanoma, head and neck, liver or kidney cancer. This material consisted of CD4+ or CD8+ T cells sorted from blood, taken in a trial of the OX40 agonist ivuxolimab. CDR3 bases: TGTGCCAGCAGCGTAGCGGGGTCGGACACTGAAGCTTTCTTT. Encoded protein: CASSVAGSDTEAFF.